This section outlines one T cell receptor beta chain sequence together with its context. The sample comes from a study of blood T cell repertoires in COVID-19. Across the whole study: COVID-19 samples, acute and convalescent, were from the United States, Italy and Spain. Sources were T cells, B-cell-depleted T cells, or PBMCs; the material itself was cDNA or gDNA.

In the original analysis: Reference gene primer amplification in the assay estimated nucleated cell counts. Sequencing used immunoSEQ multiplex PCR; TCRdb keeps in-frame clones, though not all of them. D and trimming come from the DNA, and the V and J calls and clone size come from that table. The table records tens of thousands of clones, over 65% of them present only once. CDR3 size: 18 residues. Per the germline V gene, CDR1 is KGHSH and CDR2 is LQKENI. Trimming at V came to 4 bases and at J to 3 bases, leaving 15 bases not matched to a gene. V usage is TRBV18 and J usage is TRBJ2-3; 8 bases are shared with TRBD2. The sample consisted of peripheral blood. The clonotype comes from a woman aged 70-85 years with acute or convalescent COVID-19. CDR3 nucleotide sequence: TGTGCCAGCTCACGGGCGTTCAACGGGAGGGCCAGGACAGATACGCAGTATTTT. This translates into CASSRAFNGRARTDTQYF.